Below are 14 T cell receptor beta chains sequenced from a single sample in a study of T cell responses to AZD1222 COVID-19 vaccine. The table came from immunoSEQ multiplex PCR; TCRdb's copy has only in-frame clones and leaves some out. The table lists approximately 120,000 clones, 90% of them singletons. The material sequenced was peripheral blood, taken on day 0 of MenACWY control vaccination. The source of these receptors is an adult in good health.

A single count supports this clone. V usage is TRBV29-1 and J usage is TRBJ2-1; perhaps TRBD2 as D (5 bases). Germline lookup yields CDR1 SQVTM and CDR2 ANQGSEA. V dropped 5 bases and J dropped 6 bases, with 20 bases sitting between them. The CDR3 covers 15 residues. CDR3 DNA sequence: TGCAGCGTTTGGGGTCGAGCGGAAAGCCTCAATGAGCAGTTCTTC. It is translated as CSVWGRAESLNEQFF.

With respect to this clone: The identical CDR3 is also encoded by other nucleotide sequences in the sample. The chain links TRBV12-3 or TRBV12-4 to TRBJ1-5; unclear D gene. The ends were cut back, 0 bases at V and 3 bases at J, with 3 bases in the middle. This CDR3 comprises 13 residues. The CDR3 DNA reads as TGTGCCAGCAGTTTAGCACACAATCAGCCCCAGCATTTT. As protein: CASSLAHNQPQHF.

This rearrangement joins TRBV15 to TRBJ2-1, with 7 bases identical to TRBD2. V was pared by 3 bases and J by 1 base, with 3 bases of the junction left unmatched. Germline V lookup: CDR1 LNHNV, CDR2 YYDKDF (reference sequence). The CDR3 loop spans 15 amino acids. The CDR3 DNA reads as TGTGCCACCAGCAGTGGGCGGGAGTCCTACAATGAGCAGTTCTTC. Protein: CATSSGRESYNEQFF.

This clone has a single count. This CDR3 reads CSVDRRGITNTGELFF. CDR3 DNA sequence: TGCAGCGTTGATCGCCGGGGGATTACGAACACCGGGGAGCTGTTTTTT. The rearrangement joins TRBV29-1 to TRBJ2-2; perhaps TRBD2 as D (6 bases). The CDR3 runs 16 residues. Trimming pared 3 bases from V and 0 bases from J, leaving 14 bases between. Germline V gene data show CDR1 as SQVTM and CDR2 as ANQGSEA.

V and J are TRBV7-6 and TRBJ2-3, with 13 nucleotides matching TRBD2. V dropped 1 base and J dropped 2; count of bases not matched to a gene: 6. Germline assignment: CDR1 SGHVS and CDR2 FNYEAQ. The CDR3 sequence is 18 residues long. This chain's CDR3 is CASSLGRGLAGATDTQYF. In nucleotides, the CDR3 is TGTGCCAGCAGCTTAGGCCGAGGACTAGCGGGAGCCACAGATACGCAGTATTTT.

This clone was found once. This rearrangement joins TRBV7-9 to TRBJ2-5; D perhaps matches TRBD2 (5 bases). CDR3 length: 15 amino acids. V was pared by 2 bases and J by 4 bases, with 14 bases between. Germline CDR1 SEHNR, CDR2 FQNEAQ (reference sequence). CDR3 loop: CASSLTSAVGETQYF. DNA for the CDR3: TGTGCCAGCAGCTTAACCTCAGCGGTCGGAGAGACCCAGTACTTC.

This chain connects TRBV11-2 to TRBJ1-2; 8 nucleotides line up with TRBD1. After removal of 5 bases from V and 5 bases from J, the junction contained 7 bases not matched to a gene. CDR3 size: 14 residues. Germline V gene data show CDR1 as SGHAT and CDR2 as FQNNGV. DNA for the CDR3: TGTGCCAGCAGCCAGACAGGGGTGTTGTATGGCTACACCTTC. Its protein product is CASSQTGVLYGYTF. The whole variable domain, remainder taken from reference TRBV11-2 and TRBJ1-2, is EAGVAQSPRYKIIEKRQSVAFWCNPISGHATLYWYQQILGQGPKLLIQFQNNGVVDDSQLPKDRFSAERLKGVDSTLKIQPAKLEDSAVYLCASSQTGVLYGYTFGSGTRLTVV.

J is TRBJ1-5 and V is TRBV6-5; D is unclear. The CDR3 has 15 amino acids. V lost 8 bases and J 3 bases, leaving 17 bases between the germline ends. Germline V gene data show CDR1 as MNHEY and CDR2 as SVGAGI. CDR3 loop: CASHRGFAPNQPQHF. CDR3 nucleotide sequence: TGTGCCAGCCACCGGGGTTTTGCTCCCAATCAGCCCCAGCATTTT.

The J gene is TRBJ1-1, the V gene TRBV18, with D possibly matching TRBD1 (6 bases). This CDR3 is 14 amino acids long. V lost 6 bases and J 4 bases, leaving 15 bases between the germline ends. Germline loops: CDR1 KGHSH, CDR2 LQKENI. The CDR3: CASSRYRDSTEAFF. The CDR3 DNA reads TGTGCCAGCTCCCGATACAGGGACTCCACTGAAGCTTTCTTT.

The chain is built from TRBV12-5 and TRBJ2-1, with D tentatively TRBD1 (6 bases). Trimming cost V 2 bases and J 8 bases, with 10 bases left between them. This CDR3 comprises 13 residues. Germline loops: CDR1 LGHNT, CDR2 FRNRAP. The chain's CDR3 is CASGLWGPDEQFF. In nucleotides, the CDR3 is TGTGCTAGTGGTTTGTGGGGGCCGGATGAGCAGTTCTTC.

The gene calls are TRBV11-1 and TRBJ2-6; D remains unclear. This CDR3 has 13 residues. Trimming removed 6 bases at V and 4 bases at J, with 7 bases between. From germline, CDR1 is SGHAT and CDR2 FQDESV (reference sequence). CDR3 region: CASSFGGANVLTF. The CDR3 DNA sequence: TGTGCCAGCAGTTTCGGAGGGGCCAACGTCCTGACTTTC.

The chain recombines TRBV6-1 with TRBJ1-6; D may be TRBD1 (5 bases). The V gene's germline CDR1 is MNHNS and CDR2 SASEGT. The CDR3 extends over 14 amino acids. The ends were cut back, 3 bases at V and 9 bases at J, with 12 bases in the middle. In DNA, the CDR3 is TGTGCCAGCAGTGATGGGGACGGGGTTTCACCCCTCCACTTT. It encodes CASSDGDGVSPLHF.

The count of this clone is one. J is TRBJ1-1 and V is TRBV10-3; TRBD1 matches 9 bases. CDR1 and CDR2 (germline): ENHRY, SYGVKD. The V gene end was trimmed by 1 base and the J gene end by 2 bases; junction bases not matched to a gene: 5. The CDR3 extends over 16 amino acids. The DNA of the CDR3 is TGTGCCATCAGTGAGTACCGGGACAGGGAAAACACTGAAGCTTTCTTT. Its translation is CAISEYRDRENTEAFF.

The chain is built from TRBV14 and TRBJ1-1; D is perhaps TRBD1 (5 bases). CDR3 size: 15 residues. V was cut by 1 base and J by 3 bases, with 12 bases left in between. Per germline, CDR1 SGHDN and CDR2 FVKESK. The CDR3 coding sequence is TGTGCCAGCAGCCAAGTGAAGGGGTCGGACACTGAAGCTTTCTTT. This encodes CASSQVKGSDTEAFF. Supplemented by reference TRBV14 and TRBJ1-1, the full variable domain reads EAGVTQFPSHSVIEKGQTVTLRCDPISGHDNLYWYRRVMGKEIKFLLHFVKESKQDESGMPNNRFLAERTGGTYSTLKVQPAELEDSGVYFCASSQVKGSDTEAFFGQGTRLTVV.